This TCR beta chain was recovered during a study of CD8 T cells in Susac syndrome. Study-level background: When blood was collected, patients with Susac syndrome were therapy-naive, were taking corticosteroids, or were receiving intravenous immunoglobulin alone.

Findings and limits, study-wide: The CD4+ T cell repertoires that were profiled in Susac syndrome showed no clonal expansion.

As concerns this clonotype: The target antigen is unknown.

TEMRA cells were FACS-enriched, with CD8+ and CD4+ T cells isolated negatively. An amount of RNA that ranged from roughly 0.45 to 1 ug was reverse transcribed with random hexamers. The TCR beta CDR3 was amplified by immunoSEQ multiplex PCR across 54 Vbeta, 13 Jbeta. A single record per CDR3 protein comes from TCRdb applying MiXCR to the immunoSEQ multiplex PCR reads. The repertoire includes around 180,000 distinct CDR3 sequences, 94% of them detected once, and over 0.095% sits in the top ten. Between the trimmed V and J ends, which lost 5 bases and 3 bases, there was a span of 11 bases. CDR1 and CDR2 from the germline V gene are SGHTA and FQGNSA. CDR3 length equals 14 residues.

The clonotype originates from a human donor with Susac syndrome. The chain recombines TRBV7-2 with TRBJ1-5; D possibly corresponds to TRBD1 (5 bases). Sequenced input: CD4+ T cells from PBMCs. CDR3 coding DNA: TGTGCCAGCAGCGTATCCGGGGCCAATCAGCCCCAGCATTTT. Amino acid sequence: CASSVSGANQPQHF.